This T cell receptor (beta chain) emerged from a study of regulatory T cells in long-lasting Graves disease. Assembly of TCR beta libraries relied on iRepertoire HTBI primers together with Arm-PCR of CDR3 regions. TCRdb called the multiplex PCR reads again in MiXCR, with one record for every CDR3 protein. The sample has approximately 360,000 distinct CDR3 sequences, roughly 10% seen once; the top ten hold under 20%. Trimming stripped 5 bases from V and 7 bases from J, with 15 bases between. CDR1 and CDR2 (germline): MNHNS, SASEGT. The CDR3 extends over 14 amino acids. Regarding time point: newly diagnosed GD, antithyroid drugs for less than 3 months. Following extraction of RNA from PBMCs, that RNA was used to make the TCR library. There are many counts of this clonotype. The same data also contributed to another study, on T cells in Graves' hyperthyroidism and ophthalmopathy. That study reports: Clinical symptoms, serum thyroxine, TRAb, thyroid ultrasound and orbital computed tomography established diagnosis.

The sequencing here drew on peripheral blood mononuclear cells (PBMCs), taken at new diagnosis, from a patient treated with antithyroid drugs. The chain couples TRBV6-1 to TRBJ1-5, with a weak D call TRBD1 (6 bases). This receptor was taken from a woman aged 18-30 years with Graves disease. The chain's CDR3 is CASSTTGIAQPQHF. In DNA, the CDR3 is TGTGCCAGCAGTACCACAGGGATCGCCCAGCCCCAGCATTTT.